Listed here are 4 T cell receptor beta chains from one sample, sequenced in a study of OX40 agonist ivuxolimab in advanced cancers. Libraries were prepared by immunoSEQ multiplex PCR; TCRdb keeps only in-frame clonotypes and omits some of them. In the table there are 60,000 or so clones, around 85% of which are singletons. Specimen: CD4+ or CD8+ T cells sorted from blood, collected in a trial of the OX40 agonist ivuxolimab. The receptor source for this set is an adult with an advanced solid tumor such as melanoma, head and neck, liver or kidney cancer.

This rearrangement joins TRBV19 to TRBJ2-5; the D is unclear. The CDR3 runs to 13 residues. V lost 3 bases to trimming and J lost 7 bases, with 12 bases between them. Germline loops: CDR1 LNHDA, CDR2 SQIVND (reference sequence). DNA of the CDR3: TGTGCCAGTAGTATCCCCCCATCTGCGACCCAGTACTTC. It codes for CASSIPPSATQYF.

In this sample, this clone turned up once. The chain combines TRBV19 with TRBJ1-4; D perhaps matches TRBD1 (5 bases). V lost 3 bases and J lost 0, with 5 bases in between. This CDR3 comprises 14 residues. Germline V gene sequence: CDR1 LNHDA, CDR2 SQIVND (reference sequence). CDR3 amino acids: CASSMGATNEKLFF. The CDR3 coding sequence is TGTGCCAGTAGTATGGGGGCAACTAATGAAAAACTGTTTTTT.

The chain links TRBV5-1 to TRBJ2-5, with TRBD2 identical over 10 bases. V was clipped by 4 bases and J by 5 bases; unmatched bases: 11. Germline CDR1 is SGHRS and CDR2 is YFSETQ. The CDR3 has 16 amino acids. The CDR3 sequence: CASSRRSGGAPETQYF. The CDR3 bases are TGCGCCAGCAGCCGCCGCAGCGGGGGGGCCCCGGAGACCCAGTACTTC.

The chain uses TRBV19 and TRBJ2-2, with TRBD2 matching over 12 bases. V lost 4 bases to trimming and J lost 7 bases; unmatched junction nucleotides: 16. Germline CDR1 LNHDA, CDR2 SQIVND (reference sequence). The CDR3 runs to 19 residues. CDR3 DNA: TGTGCCAGTAGTAGTATTAGCCGCCTAGCGGGAGGGCAGCGCGGGGAGCTGTTTTTT. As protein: CASSSISRLAGGQRGELFF.